Listed below are T cell receptor beta chains from one sample, sequenced in a study of CD8 T cells in ankylosing spondylitis. TCRdb called the 5' RACE reads again in MiXCR, with one record for every CDR3 protein. The table shows some 240,000 distinct CDR3 sequences, with approximately 7.3% occurring only once. Sequenced: blood, either unsorted or a sorted T cell fraction (not recorded which). The source is a male donor with ankylosing spondylitis. The CDR3 runs from the conserved cysteine through the conserved F or W. The D gene is left open where the match is weak. A clone size is listed for some rows: how often the clone was seen (once, few, many), or a class if it is expanded.

v_call,clone_size,cdr3_length,d_call,j_call,cdr3_aa,cdr3_nt
TRBV29-1,many,15,NA,TRBJ2-3,CSVARDTFSTDTQYF,TGCAGCGTGGCAAGGGACACCTTCAGCACAGATACGCAGTATTTT
TRBV12-3/TRBV12-4,many,15,NA,TRBJ1-5,CASSFQGYDNQPQHF,TGTGCCAGCAGTTTTCAGGGGTATGACAATCAGCCCCAGCATTTT
TRBV4-1,NA,16,TRBD1,TRBJ2-7,CASSPINRDRAGEQYF,TGCGCCAGCAGCCCAATAAACCGGGACAGGGCTGGAGAGCAGTACTTC
TRBV9,many,15,TRBD1,TRBJ2-1,CASSGQGASYNEQFF,TGTGCCAGCAGCGGGCAGGGGGCAAGCTACAATGAGCAGTTCTTC
TRBV6-1,NA,13,NA,TRBJ2-1,CASRVSSYNEQFF,TGTGCCAGTCGGGTTAGCTCCTACAATGAGCAGTTCTTC
TRBV12-3/TRBV12-4,many,15,TRBD1,TRBJ2-2,CASQTGDSYTGELFF,TGTGCCAGCCAGACAGGGGACTCATACACCGGGGAGCTGTTTTTT
TRBV9,few,18,TRBD1,TRBJ2-3,CASSVNTGTGGTGDTQYF,TGTGCCAGCAGCGTAAACACCGGGACAGGGGGTACGGGAGATACGCAGTATTTT
TRBV7-6,many,18,NA,TRBJ2-2,CASSLGKLQRTNTGELFF,TGTGCCAGCAGCTTAGGCAAACTGCAAAGAACGAACACCGGGGAGCTGTTTTTT
TRBV7-8,few,14,TRBD1,TRBJ2-7,CASRLTGIAYEQYF,TGTGCCAGCAGGCTGACAGGGATCGCCTACGAGCAGTACTTC
TRBV12-3/TRBV12-4,many,14,NA,TRBJ1-6,CASSLGDAWSPLHF,TGTGCCAGCAGTTTAGGGGACGCTTGGTCACCCCTCCACTTT
TRBV27,NA,14,NA,TRBJ1-5,CASRSIYSNQPQHF,TGTGCCAGCAGATCAATTTATAGCAATCAGCCCCAGCATTTT
TRBV4-3,NA,14,NA,TRBJ2-7,CASSQVGEGGEQYF,TGCGCCAGCAGCCAAGTAGGTGAAGGGGGCGAGCAGTACTTC
TRBV20-1,NA,14,NA,TRBJ1-3,CSAIGVGLGNTIYF,TGCAGTGCTATCGGGGTAGGGCTGGGAAACACCATATATTTT
TRBV4-3,many,17,NA,TRBJ1-4,CASSQRFSKATNEKLFF,TGCGCCAGCAGCCAAAGGTTCAGCAAAGCAACTAATGAAAAACTGTTTTTT
TRBV6-2/TRBV6-3,many,18,TRBD2,TRBJ2-1,CASSYSETSGTSYNEQFF,TGTGCCAGCAGTTACTCCGAGACTAGCGGGACATCCTACAATGAGCAGTTCTTC
TRBV29-1,NA,13,NA,TRBJ2-7,CSVEVGMSYEQYF,TGCAGCGTTGAAGTGGGGATGAGCTACGAGCAGTACTTC
TRBV3-1,NA,14,NA,TRBJ1-2,CASSQVRDFYGYTF,TGTGCCAGCAGCCAAGTCCGGGATTTCTATGGCTACACCTTC
TRBV28,few,16,NA,TRBJ1-2,CASGSRMVYAVYGYTF,TGTGCCAGCGGCAGTAGGATGGTTTACGCGGTCTATGGCTACACCTTC
TRBV11-2,many,16,NA,TRBJ2-5,CASSSRSGASQETQYF,TGTGCCAGCAGCTCCAGATCAGGGGCTTCCCAAGAGACCCAGTACTTC
TRBV20-1,many,16,TRBD1,TRBJ1-2,CSARVLPFGQGFGYTF,TGCAGTGCTAGAGTCTTACCCTTTGGACAGGGATTTGGCTACACCTTC
TRBV5-6,few,11,NA,TRBJ2-1,CASSLQGRKFF,TGTGCCAGCAGCTTACAGGGACGGAAGTTCTTC
TRBV7-6,few,18,TRBD2,TRBJ2-2,CASSRGLAGGPSTGELFF,TGTGCCAGCAGCCGTGGACTAGCGGGAGGGCCCTCGACCGGGGAGCTGTTTTTT